Listed below are T cell receptor beta chains from one sample, sequenced in a study of cytomegalovirus exposure and HLA in healthy donors. Sequencing used immunoSEQ multiplex PCR; TCRdb keeps in-frame clones, though not all of them. The top ten clones hold 4.8% of a sample with 150,000 to 200,000 clones, almost 85% of them seen once. The specimen was PBMCs. Receptor source: a girl aged 5-17 years in good health and CMV-seropositive. Both conserved end residues are part of each CDR3. D genes are given only for firm matches. Only some rows state a clone size, as once, few, many or a class for expanded clones.

D gene	V gene	J gene	clone size	CDR3 protein	CDR3 DNA
TRBD1	TRBV6-5	TRBJ1-2	.	CASSYSGQGFNYGYTF	TGTGCCAGCAGTTACTCAGGACAGGGATTTAACTATGGCTACACCTTC
.	TRBV5-1	TRBJ1-2	few	CASSLAGIYGYTF	TGCGCCAGCAGCTTGGCCGGGATCTATGGCTACACCTTC
TRBD1	TRBV30	TRBJ1-5	.	CAWSVHRGVNQPQHF	TGTGCCTGGAGTGTACACAGGGGGGTCAATCAGCCCCAGCATTTT
TRBD1	TRBV2	TRBJ1-1	.	CASSEKDRSVTEAFF	TGTGCCAGCAGTGAGAAGGACAGGTCGGTAACTGAAGCTTTCTTT
TRBD1	TRBV30	TRBJ1-1	.	CAWSNEGGTGGGTEAFF	TGTGCCTGGAGTAACGAGGGGGGGACAGGGGGTGGAACTGAAGCTTTCTTT
TRBD1	TRBV5-4	TRBJ2-3	.	CASSKWTGSLSSTDTQYF	TGTGCCAGCAGCAAATGGACAGGGAGCCTTAGTAGCACAGATACGCAGTATTTT
.	TRBV9	TRBJ1-1	.	CASSVGTANTEAFF	TGTGCCAGCAGCGTAGGGACAGCTAACACTGAAGCTTTCTTT
.	TRBV7-2	TRBJ2-5	.	CASSPYRSETQYF	TGTGCCAGCAGTCCATACCGTAGTGAGACCCAGTACTTC
TRBD1	TRBV6-5	TRBJ1-1	.	CASSFSPGQPIRFF	TGTGCCAGCAGTTTCTCACCGGGACAGCCTATTAGATTCTTT
.	TRBV28	TRBJ1-2	.	CASSLRYGYTF	TGTGCCAGCAGCCTCCGCTATGGCTACACCTTC
.	TRBV6-1	TRBJ1-1	.	CASRANPTVSEAFF	TGTGCCAGCCGAGCAAACCCCACAGTGTCTGAAGCTTTCTTT
.	TRBV6-1	TRBJ1-3	.	CASSVNAGSPRGNTIYF	TGTGCCAGCAGTGTCAACGCAGGGTCCCCGAGAGGAAACACCATATATTTT
.	TRBV11-2	TRBJ2-3	.	CASSINQQGMVTDTQYF	TGTGCCAGCAGCATAAATCAACAGGGAATGGTGACAGATACGCAGTATTTT
TRBD2	TRBV27	TRBJ2-1	.	CASSFTIPQLAGGRHEQFF	TGTGCCAGCAGTTTCACTATACCCCAACTAGCGGGGGGGAGACATGAGCAGTTCTTC
.	TRBV6-4	TRBJ2-3	.	CASSDSKQGPDTQYF	TGTGCCAGCAGTGACTCGAAGCAGGGCCCAGATACGCAGTATTTT
TRBD2	TRBV18	TRBJ2-1	.	CASSPPGGGSYNEQFF	TGTGCCAGCTCACCACCTGGCGGGGGATCCTACAATGAGCAGTTCTTC
.	TRBV7-9	TRBJ1-4	.	CASSLGPPYEKLFF	TGTGCCAGCAGCTTAGGGCCGCCGTATGAAAAACTGTTTTTT
TRBD1	TRBV5-1	TRBJ1-1	.	CASSLDGDRLNTEAFF	TGCGCCAGCAGCTTAGACGGGGACAGACTGAACACTGAAGCTTTCTTT
.	TRBV11-2	TRBJ1-2	.	CASSLNREVGYGYTF	TGTGCCAGCAGCTTGAACAGGGAAGTGGGCTATGGCTACACCTTC
.	TRBV19	TRBJ1-5	once	CASSIARDQPQHF	TGTGCCAGTAGTATAGCCAGGGATCAGCCCCAGCATTTT
.	TRBV7-2	TRBJ1-5	.	CASSLTLFQPQHF	TGTGCCAGCAGCTTGACACTCTTCCAGCCCCAGCATTTT
.	TRBV18	TRBJ1-6	.	CASSNLGDSNSPLHF	TGTGCCAGCTCAAACCTTGGAGACAGTAATTCACCCCTCCACTTT
TRBD1	TRBV7-6	TRBJ2-7	few	CASSKGAYYEQYF	TGTGCCAGCAGCAAGGGGGCCTACTACGAGCAGTACTTC
TRBD2	TRBV15	TRBJ2-7	.	CATSRWRGARGEQYF	TGTGCCACCAGCAGATGGCGGGGGGCCAGGGGCGAGCAGTACTTC
.	TRBV6-1	TRBJ1-1	.	CASSRDSLNTEAFF	TGTGCCAGCAGCCGAGACAGTTTGAACACTGAAGCTTTCTTT
TRBD1	TRBV30	TRBJ1-4	.	CAWSIWTGRHEKLFF	TGTGCCTGGAGTATATGGACAGGGAGGCATGAAAAACTGTTTTTT
.	TRBV9	TRBJ1-1	.	CASSPTGGRGTEAFF	TGTGCCAGCAGCCCGACGGGAGGGCGAGGTACTGAAGCTTTCTTT
.	TRBV5-1	TRBJ2-2	.	CASSLAAGQTGELFF	TGCGCCAGCAGCTTGGCGGCAGGACAGACCGGGGAGCTGTTTTTT
TRBD1	TRBV15	TRBJ1-4	.	CATSRDRGQGNEKLFF	TGTGCCACCAGCAGAGATAGGGGGCAGGGGAACGAAAAACTGTTTTTT
.	TRBV21-1	TRBJ2-3	once	CASSPPVRSTDTQYF	TGTGCCAGCAGCCCCCCGGTCCGGAGCACAGATACGCAGTATTTT
TRBD1	TRBV2	TRBJ1-5	.	CASRPDRVGQPQHF	TGTGCCAGCAGACCGGACAGGGTCGGACAGCCCCAGCATTTT
.	TRBV10-2	TRBJ1-5	.	CASSHGQFNQPQHF	TGCGCCAGCAGCCACGGACAGTTCAATCAGCCCCAGCATTTT
TRBD1	TRBV7-9	TRBJ1-5	.	CASSLKGTGRSNQPQHF	TGTGCCAGCAGCTTGAAAGGGACAGGGAGGAGTAATCAGCCCCAGCATTTT
TRBD1	TRBV19	TRBJ2-2	.	CASSTGTGSTGELFF	TGTGCCAGTAGTACCGGGACAGGGAGCACCGGGGAGCTGTTTTTT
.	TRBV21-1	TRBJ1-1	.	CASSKRTLNTEAFF	TGTGCCAGCAGCAAAAGAACTCTGAACACTGAAGCTTTCTTT